This T cell receptor (beta chain) was identified during a study of shared clonotypes between healthy human individuals. Study-wide background: Used for every donor were three CD4 naive, three CD4 memory, two CD8 naive and one CD8 memory plate.

In the authors' workflow: There were no quality scores in the junction-only immunoSEQ sequences, so filtering differed. Repertoires were generated with immunoSEQ multiplex PCR, while TCRdb's copy carries only in-frame clones and drops some. D and trimming come from the DNA, and the V and J calls and clone size come from that table. There are more than 2 million clones in the sample; approximately 94% occur only once, and approximately 1.2% lies in the top ten. Cells designated naive CD8 were CD45RO-negative and were positively selected for CCR7, with terminally differentiated effector memory CD45RA+ cells excluded. V was shortened by 6 bases and J by 5 bases, with 10 bases between the two germline ends. The CDR3 spans 13 residues. Germline lookup yields CDR1 PRHDT and CDR2 FYEKMQ (reference sequence). A note on this clone: Its matching antigen is unknown.

Study conclusions and caveats: Naive subsets generally had larger estimated richness than memory subsets. Clonotypes shared by all four sorted-subset donors had higher generation probabilities than non-shared clonotypes.

This chain links TRBV13 with TRBJ2-2; unclear D gene. The sequenced material came from naive CD8+ T cells sorted from blood. The sequence came from a man younger than 35 in good health. The CDR3 here is CASSPYETGELFF. In nucleotides, the CDR3 is TGTGCCAGCAGTCCATATGAGACCGGGGAGCTGTTTTTT.